This T cell receptor beta chain was captured in a study of blood T cell repertoires in COVID-19. Sequenced by immunoSEQ multiplex PCR; TCRdb stores in-frame clones only, minus some. Seen here are about 250,000 clones, 80% to 90% observed once, and the top ten hold about 14%. Trimming pared 1 base from V and 8 bases from J, leaving 20 bases between. From germline, CDR1 is LNHDA and CDR2 SQIVND (reference sequence). The CDR3 covers 16 residues. Sequencing input: PBMCs or T cells enriched from blood (not recorded which). The origin of this receptor is a man aged 18 to 29 who had recovered from COVID-19. The rearrangement uses TRBV19 and TRBJ1-1; unclear D gene. CDR3 coding DNA: TGTGCCAGTAGTATAGCTTTGTCAGGCTTCAAAGACGAAGCTTTCTTT. Its translation: CASSIALSGFKDEAFF.